This TCR beta chain was found in a study of response to subunit inactivated influenza vaccine. Each CDR3 protein is one row after TCRdb ran MiXCR on the RT-PCR reads. The sample lists 650,000 to 800,000 distinct CDR3 sequences; approximately 15% were seen once. This clonotype turned up a few times. This receptor was obtained from a man in his fifties who received an inactivated influenza vaccine. The specimen comprised PBMCs from blood, sampled about 14 days before vaccination.

Here the CDR3 DNA reads TGTGCCAGCAGCTTCCGACTGGAAGAGACCCAGTACTTC. This sequence encodes CASSFRLEETQYF. The V gene is TRBV7-9, the J gene TRBJ2-5; no clear D. Trimming pared 3 bases from V and 3 bases from J, leaving 8 bases between. The germline gives CDR1 SEHNR, CDR2 FQNEAQ (reference sequence). There are 13 residues in the CDR3.